These 30 T cell receptor beta chains originate from one sample sequenced in a study of blood T cell repertoires in COVID-19. Sequenced by immunoSEQ multiplex PCR; TCRdb stores in-frame clones only, minus some. The sample yields around 200,000 clones, around nine tenths seen once. The sample was peripheral blood. The receptors were gathered from a man in his 60s who had recovered from COVID-19.

This clone was counted only a few times. The chain recombines TRBV30 with TRBJ2-1, with D possibly matching TRBD2 (5 bases). The V end lost 2 bases, the J end lost 0 bases, and 20 bases lay between the germline ends. The CDR3 sequence is 18 residues long. In germline, CDR1 is GTSNPN, CDR2 SVGIG (reference sequence). Here the CDR3 DNA reads TGTGCCTGGAGTAAGGGCCGGCGGGTTTACTACTCCTACAATGAGCAGTTCTTC. Encoded protein: CAWSKGRRVYYSYNEQFF.

The J gene is TRBJ2-1, the V gene TRBV29-1, with 12 bases lining up with TRBD1. Trimming removed 3 bases from V and 8 bases from J; junction bases left unmatched: 5. This CDR3 comprises 14 residues. Per the germline V gene, CDR1 is SQVTM and CDR2 is ANQGSEA. The DNA of the CDR3 is TGCAGCGTTGATCAGGGACAGGGGGCTGATGAGCAGTTCTTC. It codes for CSVDQGQGADEQFF.

The chain joins TRBV18 to TRBJ2-2; D might be TRBD2 (6 bases). Germline values: CDR1 KGHSH, CDR2 LQKENI. V lost 2 bases and J 0 bases, leaving 10 bases between the germline ends. The CDR3 is 16 amino acids. The CDR3, as DNA: TGTGCCAGCTCACCAAGGCCTAGCGCGAACACCGGGGAGCTGTTTTTT. Its protein is CASSPRPSANTGELFF.

V is TRBV7-6 and J is TRBJ2-2, with D perhaps TRBD2 (5 bases). The V gene's germline CDR1 is SGHVS and CDR2 FNYEAQ. Trimming cost V 4 bases and J 7 bases, with 10 bases left between them. This CDR3 comprises 13 residues. The CDR3, as DNA: TGTGCCAGCAGCTACCGGACTGACGGGGAGCTGTTTTTT. As protein: CASSYRTDGELFF.

The genes are TRBV2 and TRBJ2-7; possible D gene TRBD2, 5 bases. CDR3 length: 12 residues. V was cut by 6 bases and J by 3 bases, with 9 bases left in between. Germline V gives CDR1 SNHLY, CDR2 FYNNEI. CDR3 sequence: CASRDGGYEQYF. The DNA for the CDR3 is TGTGCCAGCAGGGACGGAGGCTACGAGCAGTACTTC.

The gene calls are TRBV18 and TRBJ1-2; no clear D. Trimming removed 6 bases from V and 7 bases from J, with 15 bases in between. The CDR3 length is 13 residues. CDR1 and CDR2 (germline): KGHSH, LQKENI. CDR3 region: CASSPTEEGGYTF. The CDR3 DNA follows: TGTGCCAGCTCGCCCACGGAAGAGGGTGGCTACACCTTC.

Comments on this clone: The sample has other DNA sequences that encode this CDR3 too. The J gene is TRBJ1-2, the V gene TRBV12-3 or TRBV12-4; D not certain. V dropped 1 base and J dropped 2 bases, with 5 bases sitting between them. The CDR3 is 13 amino acids. CDR3 bases: TGTGCCAGCAGTTTAGGCCAGAACTATGGCTACACCTTC. Amino acid sequence: CASSLGQNYGYTF.

The J gene is TRBJ1-5, the V gene TRBV3-1 (or the pseudogene TRBV3-2), with a weak D call TRBD1 (6 bases). V was cut by 4 bases and J by 2 bases, with 12 bases left in between. CDR1 LGHDT and CDR2 YNNKEL come from the germline V gene (reference sequence). The CDR3 is 15 amino acids. This CDR3 is CASSRGRGGNQPQHF. For the CDR3, the DNA is TGTGCCAGCAGCCGGGGCAGGGGAGGCAATCAGCCCCAGCATTTT.

The chain uses TRBV30 and TRBJ1-5, with D tentatively TRBD1 (6 bases). The germline V and J ends were trimmed by 0 bases and 0 bases, with 12 bases remaining between them. Germline loops: CDR1 GTSNPN, CDR2 SVGIG (reference sequence). There are 16 residues in the CDR3. CDR3 amino acids: CAWSVPGVYSNQPQHF. The DNA of the CDR3 is TGTGCCTGGAGTGTACCAGGGGTCTATAGCAATCAGCCCCAGCATTTT. The whole variable domain, filled in from reference TRBV30 and TRBJ1-5, reads SQTIHQWPATLVQPVGSPLSLECTVEGTSNPNLYWYRQAAGRGLQLLFYSVGIGQISSEVPQNLSASRPQDRQFILSSKKLLLSDSGFYLCAWSVPGVYSNQPQHFGDGTRLSIL.

This clone was observed a few times. CDR3 bases: TGTGCCAGCAGACCTCTCCAGGGGGCTATACCTAATGAAAAACTGTTTTTT. It encodes CASRPLQGAIPNEKLFF. The chain links TRBV6-2 or TRBV6-3 to TRBJ1-4; 8 bases match TRBD1. V was pared by 6 bases and J by 3 bases, with 12 bases of the junction left unmatched. Germline V gene sequence: CDR1 MNHEY, CDR2 SVGEGT. This CDR3 region has 17 residues.

The chain links TRBV9 to TRBJ2-5; TRBD2 matches at 9 bases. The CDR3 spans 17 residues. The J segment lost 2 bases and the V segment lost 2 bases, leaving 10 bases of the junction unmatched. Looked up from germline, CDR1 is SGDLS and CDR2 is YYNGEE. The CDR3 region has the DNA TGTGCCAGCAGCGTCTCTTCGCGGGGGGGCTATCAAGAGACCCAGTACTTC. Amino acids: CASSVSSRGGYQETQYF.

The CDR3 coding sequence is TGTGCCAGCCAGCCGGGGGGGGCGGAGACCCAGTACTTC. It encodes CASQPGGAETQYF. The rearrangement joins TRBV28 to TRBJ2-5; TRBD2 matches at 8 bases. J gave up 5 bases and V 8 bases, and 7 bases lay outside the gene matches. This CDR3 is 13 amino acids long. Per the germline V gene, CDR1 is MDHEN and CDR2 is SYDVKM.

The V and J genes are TRBV21-1 and TRBJ2-4; TRBD1 is the table's D call, not checked against the DNA. TRBV21-1 has pseudogene status. The CDR3 consists of 17 residues. The CDR3, as DNA: TGTGCCAGCAGCAAAGCGTGTAGACAGGGGGGAAGGGACATTCAGTACTTC. Translating gives CASSKACRQGGRDIQYF.

The chain carries TRBV4-2 and TRBJ2-1; D may be TRBD2 (6 bases). CDR1 is LGHNA, CDR2 YNFKEQ, per germline. V lost 3 bases to trimming and J lost 10 bases, with 16 bases between them. The CDR3 sequence is 14 residues long. The CDR3 nucleotides read TGTGCCAGCAGCCAGGCAGGACTATTACCCGAGCAGTTCTTC. This sequence encodes CASSQAGLLPEQFF.

V gene TRBV7-3 combines with J gene TRBJ2-4, with 16 bases aligning to TRBD2. V gave up 5 bases and J gave up 9 bases; unmatched junction bases: 7. CDR3 length: 16 amino acids. Per the germline V gene, CDR1 is SGHTA and CDR2 is FQGTGA. In DNA form, the CDR3 reads TGTGCCAGCAGCCGGGGACTAGCGGGAGGGCAAGGCATTCAGTACTTC. Translating it yields CASSRGLAGGQGIQYF.

The chain uses TRBV3-1 (or the pseudogene TRBV3-2) and TRBJ1-5, with D possibly TRBD1 on 6 matching bases. V lost 5 bases, J lost 2 bases, and 10 bases lay in between. The CDR3 has 14 amino acids. Germline CDR1 LGHDT, CDR2 YNNKEL (reference sequence). CDR3 amino acids: CASSLQGGNQPQHF. The CDR3 DNA reads as TGTGCCAGCAGCTTACAGGGTGGCAATCAGCCCCAGCATTTT.

The chain joins TRBV7-6 to TRBJ2-3, with 9 bases identical to TRBD2. The length of the CDR3 is 17 residues. V was pared by 5 bases and J by 2 bases, with 11 bases of the junction left unmatched. Germline V CDR1 and CDR2: SGHVS, FNYEAQ. The CDR3 DNA sequence: TGTGCCAGCAGCCTAAGGGCGGGGGGGCCCCCCACAGATACGCAGTATTTT. Its protein is CASSLRAGGPPTDTQYF.

The genes are TRBV27 and TRBJ1-1; D may be TRBD1 (6 bases). V was cut by 4 bases and J by 2 bases, with 11 bases left in between. The CDR3 runs to 14 residues. The germline V gene has CDR1 MNHEY and CDR2 SMNVEV (reference sequence). The CDR3 DNA is TGTGCCAGCAGTTCGTGGACAGAAAACACTGAAGCTTTCTTT. Residues: CASSSWTENTEAFF.

This clone was detected only once. This rearrangement joins TRBV5-1 to TRBJ1-2; no definite D call. The CDR3 covers 14 residues. CDR1 is SGHRS and CDR2 is YFSETQ in the germline V gene. Deletions cut 0 bases from V and 7 bases from J, with 13 bases between. CDR3 DNA sequence: TGCGCCAGCAGCTTGGGGCAGGCCTTCGGTGGCTACACCTTC. It is translated as CASSLGQAFGGYTF.

J is TRBJ1-1 and V is TRBV7-7; TRBD1 matches 9 bases. V trimming: 5 bases; J trimming: 5 bases; junction bases outside the gene matches: 12. The CDR3 is 16 amino acids. Per the germline V gene, CDR1 is SSHAT and CDR2 is FNYEAQ (reference sequence). CDR3 sequence reads: CASSPHLLDRGTEAFF. In DNA, the CDR3 is TGTGCCAGCAGCCCTCATTTACTGGACAGGGGTACTGAAGCTTTCTTT.

The chain is built from TRBV10-1 and TRBJ2-7; TRBD1 matches 9 bases. J lost 6 bases, V lost 2 bases, and 2 bases had no gene match. Germline CDR1 is WNHNN and CDR2 is SYGVQD (reference sequence). This CDR3 comprises 13 residues. The CDR3 loop reads CASSEGGQGEQYF. As DNA, the CDR3 is TGCGCCAGCAGTGAGGGGGGACAGGGCGAGCAGTACTTC.

V gene TRBV2 combines with J gene TRBJ2-3, with D possibly matching TRBD2 (6 bases). Germline CDR1 SNHLY, CDR2 FYNNEI. CDR3 length: 16 residues. Trimming stripped 2 bases from V and 6 bases from J, with 18 bases between. The CDR3 coding sequence is TGTGCCAGCAGTGAACCCCGGGACTCGGAAGGGGATACGCAGTATTTT. It codes for CASSEPRDSEGDTQYF. The full variable domain, with the rest looked up from reference TRBV2 and TRBJ2-3, is EPEVTQTPSHQVTQMGQEVILRCVPISNHLYFYWYRQILGQKVEFLVSFYNNEISEKSEIFDDQFSVERPDGSNFTLKIRSTKLEDSAMYFCASSEPRDSEGDTQYFGPGTRLTVL.

This chain links TRBV9 with TRBJ1-1; perhaps TRBD1 as D (6 bases). The V gene lost 1 base and the J gene lost 1 base, with 11 bases spanning the gap. The CDR3 has 15 amino acids. Germline V lookup: CDR1 SGDLS, CDR2 YYNGEE. CDR3 in amino acids: CASSVRGAGNTEAFF. The CDR3 DNA reads as TGTGCCAGCAGCGTACGGGGGGCGGGGAACACTGAAGCTTTCTTT.

This clone was detected a few times. This chain joins TRBV20-1 and TRBJ2-7, with TRBD2 matching over 9 bases. With 3 bases clipped from V and 1 base from J, the junction kept 4 bases outside the gene matches. CDR3 length: 14 residues. Germline V CDR1 and CDR2: DFQATT, SNEGSKA (reference sequence). The CDR3 loop is CSASILAGSYEQYF. CDR3 nucleotide sequence: TGCAGTGCTAGTATCCTAGCGGGGTCCTACGAGCAGTACTTC.

The V gene is TRBV5-1, the J gene TRBJ1-2, with D perhaps matching TRBD1 (6 bases). Trimming took 2 bases from V and 2 from J, leaving 7 bases between them. The CDR3 contains 13 residues. CDR1 and CDR2 from the germline V gene are SGHRS and YFSETQ. The DNA of the CDR3 is TGCGCCAGCAGCTTAGACAGGAACTATGGCTACACCTTC. Translation gives CASSLDRNYGYTF.

About this clone: This sample includes further DNA sequences coding for the same CDR3. V is TRBV6-5 and J is TRBJ1-1; D remains unclear. The V end lost 6 bases, the J end lost 2 bases, and 4 bases lay between the germline ends. This CDR3 has 11 residues. Germline V CDR1 and CDR2: MNHEY, SVGAGI. DNA for the CDR3: TGTGCCAGCAGGTTAAACACTGAAGCTTTCTTT. It specifies CASRLNTEAFF.

The J gene is TRBJ1-2, the V gene TRBV6-1; D gene unclear. Germline CDR1 is MNHNS and CDR2 is SASEGT. CDR3 length equals 16 residues. The V and J ends lost 3 bases and 2 bases respectively, with 16 bases between them. CDR3 coding DNA: TGTGCCAGCAGTGACCCGCGGGTGGGGAGGAACTATGGCTACACCTTC. Its translation: CASSDPRVGRNYGYTF.

V gene TRBV19 combines with J gene TRBJ1-6; D gene unclear. CDR3 length: 14 amino acids. Trimming stripped 5 bases from V and 7 bases from J, with 12 bases between. Germline CDR1 is LNHDA and CDR2 is SQIVND (reference sequence). The CDR3 loop reads CASSSDAGNSPLHF. The CDR3 DNA reads TGTGCCAGTAGTTCCGATGCGGGGAATTCACCCCTCCACTTT. Complete variable domain (other parts from reference TRBV19 and TRBJ1-6): DGGITQSPKYLFRKEGQNVTLSCEQNLNHDAMYWYRQDPGQGLRLIYYSQIVNDFQKGDIAEGYSVSREKKESFPLTVTSAQKNPTAFYLCASSSDAGNSPLHFGNGTRLTVT.

This clone has just a few counts. CDR3 in DNA: TGTGCCAGCAGTTCGGTCGTCGGTGGAAACACCATATATTTT. Translating gives CASSSVVGGNTIYF. The V gene is TRBV27, the J gene TRBJ1-3; no firm D call. Germline V gene data show CDR1 as MNHEY and CDR2 as SMNVEV (reference sequence). The CDR3 is made up of 14 amino acids. Trimming shortened V by 4 bases and J by 3 bases, and 10 bases separated the two germline ends.

The chain couples TRBV11-1 to TRBJ2-6; D gene ambiguous. This CDR3 spans 16 amino acids. The germline V gene has CDR1 SGHAT and CDR2 FQDESV (reference sequence). Trimming left V 1 base short and J 0 bases short, with 7 bases between. The CDR3 nucleotides are TGTGCCAGCAGCTTAGGGCTCAGCTCTGGGGCCAACGTCCTGACTTTC. The encoded protein is CASSLGLSSGANVLTF.